This T cell receptor (beta chain) was observed in a study of tumor and adjacent non-tumor tissue in lung cancer. Germline V gene lookup returns CDR1 MRHNA and CDR2 SNTAGT. This CDR3 region has 13 residues. The V gene lost 9 bases and the J gene lost 3 bases, with 14 bases spanning the gap. RNA was extracted from bulk tissue without any cell sorting. The library came from three nested PCR rounds adapted from ARM-PCR protocols. TCRdb re-called the multiplex PCR reads through MiXCR, storing one row per CDR3 protein. In the table there are around 66,000 distinct CDR3 sequences, less than 80% of which are singletons. This clonotype has only a few counts.

The clonotype originates from a man in his sixties with non-small cell lung cancer. This chain uses TRBV6-4 with TRBJ2-5, with TRBD1 as a possible D gene (6 bases). Sequenced sample: lung tumor tissue. The CDR3 here is CARSRTAEETQYF. Written as DNA, the CDR3 is TGTGCCAGAAGTAGGACAGCAGAAGAGACCCAGTACTTC.